Each of the 18 T cell receptor beta chains below was sequenced from the same sample in a study of regulatory T cells in long-lasting Graves disease (TCRdb year 2021). Sample time point, as interpreted from the label and publication: newly diagnosed GD, antithyroid drugs for less than 3 months. For both TCR sequencing and RNA sequencing, RNA was extracted from PBMCs using TRIzol. Libraries were made using multiplex PCR. The sample was run on an Illumina HiSeq 4000. TCR beta libraries were built with iRepertoire HTBI primers and Arm-PCR amplification of CDR3 regions. Using fastp trimming at Q25 and MiXCR clonotype assembly, TCRdb reanalyzed the public sequencing data and kept in-frame beta chains. Duplicate CDR3 protein sequences are folded into a single record with the most common DNA and genes. For this sample there are 400,000 to 500,000 distinct CDR3 sequences; approximately 15% appear just once. In total, the top ten clones hold approximately 19% of the sample.

This sample was shared with a second study, whose subject was T cells in Graves' hyperthyroidism and ophthalmopathy.

Sequencing was performed on peripheral blood mononuclear cells (PBMCs), taken at new diagnosis, from a patient treated with antithyroid drugs. The receptors come from a woman between 45 and 65 years old with Graves disease. Donor details come from another sample of the same person, matched by shared clones.

This clonotype was counted a few times. J is TRBJ1-4 and V is TRBV7-8; 7 bases line up with TRBD1. After removal of 0 bases from V and 6 bases from J, the junction contained 4 bases not matched to a gene. There are 15 residues in the CDR3. The V gene's germline CDR1 is SGHVS and CDR2 FQNEAQ. The CDR3 protein is CASSLAQGIYEKLFF. As DNA, the CDR3 is TGTGCCAGCAGCTTAGCACAGGGGATTTATGAAAAACTGTTTTTT.

This clonotype was seen repeatedly, ten times or more. This chain connects TRBV29-1 to TRBJ2-3, with D uncertain. CDR3 size: 13 residues. Trimming took off 4 bases at V and 0 bases at J, with 8 bases between the two ends. Germline values: CDR1 SQVTM, CDR2 ANQGSEA. CDR3 nucleotide sequence: TGCAGCGTTGCGGCAACTAGCACAGATACGCAGTATTTT. It yields the protein CSVAATSTDTQYF.

This clonotype was picked up many times. The chain is built from TRBV28 and TRBJ2-7; D is uncertain. V lost 5 bases and J 2 bases, leaving 10 bases between the germline ends. The V gene's germline CDR1 is MDHEN and CDR2 SYDVKM. The CDR3 has 13 amino acids. In nucleotides, the CDR3 is TGTGCCAGCAGTACAGAGACAACCTACGAGCAGTACTTC. Residues: CASSTETTYEQYF.

The CDR3 loop is CATSEMSEQFF. The CDR3 region has the DNA TGTGCCACCAGTGAGATGAGCGAGCAGTTCTTC. The V gene is TRBV24-1, the J gene TRBJ2-1; D not resolved. V was pared by 4 bases and J by 10 bases, with 7 bases between. Per the germline V gene, CDR1 is KGHDR and CDR2 is SFDVKD. The CDR3 runs to 11 residues.

This clonotype was recorded many times. The V gene is TRBV3-1, the J gene TRBJ2-1, with 10 bases aligning to TRBD2. The ends lost 3 bases at V and 5 bases at J; junction bases unmatched: 1. There are 14 residues in the CDR3. CDR1 is LGHDT and CDR2 is YNNKEL in the germline V gene (reference sequence). The DNA for the CDR3 is TGTGCCAGCAGCCACACTAGCGGGAACAATGAGCAGTTCTTC. It translates to CASSHTSGNNEQFF.

This clonotype was recorded many times. The rearrangement uses TRBV10-3 and TRBJ2-7; 9 bases are shared with TRBD1. Trimming at V came to 3 bases and at J to 3 bases, leaving 3 bases not matched to a gene. Per the germline V gene, CDR1 is ENHRY and CDR2 is SYGVKD. The CDR3 length is 14 residues. Here the CDR3 reads CAISETGGIYEQYF. In DNA, the CDR3 is TGTGCCATCAGTGAAACAGGGGGCATCTACGAGCAGTACTTC.

The table lists this clonotype with a few counts. This chain joins TRBV2 and TRBJ2-1, with 9 nucleotides matching TRBD2. V was pared by 7 bases and J by 3 bases, with 7 bases of the junction left unmatched. The CDR3 covers 15 residues. The germline CDR1 and CDR2 sequences are SNHLY and FYNNEI. CDR3 region: CASKGLAIGYNEQFF. The CDR3 coding sequence is TGTGCCAGCAAAGGACTAGCGATCGGCTACAATGAGCAGTTCTTC.

This clonotype was found a few times. CDR3 loop: CASSVGNGGKAYEQYF. In nucleotides, the CDR3 is TGTGCCAGCAGCGTAGGGAATGGGGGGAAAGCATACGAGCAGTACTTC. The V and J genes are TRBV9 and TRBJ2-7, with D tentatively TRBD2 (6 bases). The length of the CDR3 is 16 residues. Trimming pared 0 bases from V and 4 bases from J, leaving 17 bases between. The germline V gene has CDR1 SGDLS and CDR2 YYNGEE.

This clonotype appeared many times. The CDR3 is CASSRTGFENTIYF. The CDR3 DNA reads TGTGCCAGCAGCCGCACAGGGTTCGAAAACACCATATATTTT. The chain employs TRBV2 and TRBJ1-3; TRBD1 is a possible D gene (6 bases). Germline values: CDR1 SNHLY, CDR2 FYNNEI. The length of the CDR3 is 14 residues. V was cut by 6 bases and J by 6 bases, with 15 bases left in between.

This clonotype was seen many times. The chain joins TRBV5-1 to TRBJ2-1, with 8 positions matching TRBD2. V was clipped by 0 bases and J by 2 bases; unmatched bases: 1. Germline-derived CDR1 and CDR2 are SGHRS and YFSETQ. This CDR3 comprises 15 residues. CDR3 protein: CASSLAAGAYNEQFF. In nucleotides, the CDR3 is TGCGCCAGCAGCTTGGCAGCGGGAGCCTACAATGAGCAGTTCTTC. The whole variable domain, filled in from reference TRBV5-1 and TRBJ2-1, reads KAGVTQTPRYLIKTRGQQVTLSCSPISGHRSVSWYQQTPGQGLQFLFEYFSETQRNKGNFPGRFSGRQFSNSRSEMNVSTLELGDSALYLCASSLAAGAYNEQFFGPGTRLTVL.

This clonotype was detected ten times or more. V is TRBV28 and J is TRBJ2-7, with 9 bases fitting TRBD1. CDR1 MDHEN and CDR2 SYDVKM come from the germline V gene. The trim removed 4 bases at V and 0 bases at J, leaving 10 bases unmatched. The CDR3 sequence is 17 residues long. The CDR3 DNA reads as TGTGCCAGCAGTTCCCGCAGCCGGGACAGGGTCTCCTACGAGCAGTACTTC. Its protein is CASSSRSRDRVSYEQYF.

The V and J genes are TRBV18 and TRBJ2-6, with TRBD1 identical over 7 bases. V trimming: 3 bases; J trimming: 0 bases; junction bases outside the gene matches: 8. There are 18 residues in the CDR3. The germline gives CDR1 KGHSH, CDR2 LQKENI. The CDR3 is CASSPRGLALSGANVLTF. The CDR3 nucleotides read TGTGCCAGCTCACCCAGGGGGTTGGCCCTCTCTGGGGCCAACGTCCTGACTTTC.

This clonotype was counted at least ten times. The V gene is TRBV12-3 or TRBV12-4, the J gene TRBJ2-5; possible D gene TRBD2, 5 bases. The CDR3 has 15 amino acids. V gave up 3 bases and J gave up 4 bases, with 15 bases separating them. Written as DNA, the CDR3 is TGTGCCAGCAGTTTTTCCTTAACGGGGTTAGAGACCCAGTACTTC. Protein product: CASSFSLTGLETQYF.

This clonotype showed up many times. This chain uses TRBV7-9 with TRBJ2-5; D is uncertain. Trimming stripped 7 bases from V and 1 base from J, with 13 bases between. CDR1 is SEHNR, CDR2 FQNEAQ, per germline (reference sequence). This CDR3 comprises 14 residues. CDR3: CASTTRAVQETQYF. In nucleotides, the CDR3 is TGTGCCAGCACCACCCGGGCAGTCCAAGAGACCCAGTACTTC.

Details on this clonotype: This may come from a read error, since a much larger clone is one base off. The V gene is TRBV2, the J gene TRBJ2-1; 8 bases line up with TRBD1. Germline V gene data show CDR1 as SNHLY and CDR2 as FYNNEI. The CDR3 is 15 amino acids. Unmatched junction bases numbered 11, after V lost 6 bases and J lost 7 bases. The CDR3 coding sequence is TGTGCCAGCAGCCAAGTCGGGACAGGTACTAATGAGCAGTTCTTC. As protein: CASSQVGTGTNEQFF.

This clonotype was observed many times. This chain connects TRBV28 to TRBJ2-1; D possibly corresponds to TRBD2 (6 bases). V shed 4 bases and J shed 6 bases, with 16 bases lying between them. This CDR3 region has 15 residues. Germline V gene data show CDR1 as MDHEN and CDR2 as SYDVKM. DNA for the CDR3: TGTGCCAGCAGTTCCCCGGACTATTTTGGCAATGAGCAGTTCTTC. Translation: CASSSPDYFGNEQFF.

This clonotype showed up many times. V usage is TRBV10-3 and J usage is TRBJ1-6; the D gene is possibly TRBD1 (6 bases). V was clipped by 8 bases and J by 6 bases, with 8 bases between them. The CDR3 runs 12 residues. CDR1 is ENHRY, CDR2 SYGVKD, per germline. The CDR3 spells CAIGGANSPLHF. CDR3 sequence (DNA): TGTGCCATCGGGGGGGCTAATTCACCCCTCCACTTT.

This clonotype was detected a few times. One end of the junction does not line up with germline, which may come from a read error. This chain uses TRBV6-2 or TRBV6-3 with TRBJ1-1; the match to TRBD1 covers 9 bases. This CDR3 spans 15 amino acids. Germline V gives CDR1 MNHEY, CDR2 SVGEGT. This CDR3 reads CASSYAGTGNSEAFF. The CDR3 DNA reads as TGTGCCAGCAGTTATGCCGGGACAGGGAACTCTGAAGCTTTCTTT.